The next 32 T cell receptor beta chains were all read from a single sample in a study of T cell repertoires in cytomegalovirus infection. Using its own MiXCR run on the reads, TCRdb lists one record per CDR3 protein. Of 650,000 to 900,000 distinct CDR3 sequences in the sample, approximately 32% were seen once. Their recognized antigens are unknown. The source material was cultured CD8+ T cells from PBMCs, sampled from culture after CMV antigen stimulation. The receptor source for this set is a human donor in good health (CMV status not recorded). Some clones in this sample may be carry-over from other donors' samples.

Ten or more counts support this clonotype. V and J are TRBV7-6 and TRBJ2-5; 9 bases align to TRBD1. The junction had 4 bases not matched to a gene; V was cut back by 3 bases and J by 2 bases. This CDR3 comprises 15 residues. Germline loops: CDR1 SGHVS, CDR2 FNYEAQ. The CDR3 region has the DNA TGTGCCAGCAGCTTGGAGGGACAGGGACAAGAGACCCAGTACTTC. Amino acids: CASSLEGQGQETQYF.

This clonotype turned up a few times. The chain joins TRBV6-5 to TRBJ2-3, with D hard to call. Germline V CDR1 and CDR2: MNHEY, SVGAGI. The CDR3 is 16 residues long. Trimming cost V 0 bases and J 1 base, with 11 bases left between them. CDR3: CASSYSNLRRTDTQYF. CDR3 in DNA: TGTGCCAGCAGTTACTCGAACTTGCGACGCACAGATACGCAGTATTTT.

The gene calls are TRBV12-3 or TRBV12-4 and TRBJ2-5, with 8 bases that match TRBD1. With V trimmed by 6 bases and J by 5 bases, 17 bases remained unmatched. The CDR3 sequence is 17 residues long. The DNA for the CDR3 is TGTGCCAGCAGCACAAACCTCTGGACAGGGATGGGGGAGACCCAGTACTTC. As protein: CASSTNLWTGMGETQYF.

The chain recombines TRBV7-9 with TRBJ2-5, with D perhaps TRBD2 (5 bases). This CDR3 comprises 15 residues. CDR1 is SEHNR, CDR2 FQNEAQ, per germline (reference sequence). V was trimmed by 1 base and J by 5 bases, leaving 14 bases between them. DNA of the CDR3: TGTGCCAGCAGCTTAGGGGTGGCCTCGGGGGAGACCCAGTACTTC. Its protein is CASSLGVASGETQYF.

This clonotype has just a few counts. This chain connects TRBV13 to TRBJ1-2; 8 nucleotides match TRBD1. The ends lost 5 bases at V and 3 bases at J; junction bases unmatched: 17. Looked up from germline, CDR1 is PRHDT and CDR2 is FYEKMQ (reference sequence). The length of the CDR3 is 18 residues. The CDR3 DNA is TGTGCCAGCAGCCCCCCCCCGGGACAGGACGATTATTACTATGGCTACACCTTC. Amino acids: CASSPPPGQDDYYYGYTF.

Regarding this clonotype: A read error is possible here, since a much larger clone lies one base away. The CDR3 DNA sequence: TGTGCCAGCAGCTTAGAACAGCGGGGGGCATCCTACAATGAGCAGTTCTTC. It specifies CASSLEQRGASYNEQFF. The chain combines TRBV7-6 with TRBJ2-1, with 9 bases identical to TRBD2. The junction had 5 bases not matched to a gene; V was cut back by 1 base and J by 1 base. The CDR3 sequence is 17 residues long. CDR1 and CDR2 from the germline V gene are SGHVS and FNYEAQ.

This chain links TRBV6-2 or TRBV6-3 with TRBJ1-2; D is unclear. The ends were cut back, 1 base at V and 0 bases at J, with 9 bases in the middle. CDR1 is MNHEY and CDR2 is SVGEGT in the germline V gene. The CDR3 is 15 residues long. The CDR3 region is CASSYFGQANYGYTF. CDR3 bases: TGTGCCAGCAGTTACTTCGGGCAAGCTAACTATGGCTACACCTTC.

The chain is built from TRBV6-2 or TRBV6-3 and TRBJ2-7, with no clear D. Germline V gives CDR1 MNHEY, CDR2 SVGEGT. The CDR3 consists of 14 residues. V lost 3 bases and J 3 bases, leaving 12 bases between the germline ends. CDR3 residues: CASSYSYDDYEQYV. The CDR3 DNA is TGTGCCAGCAGTTATTCGTACGACGACTACGAGCAGTACGTC.

The chain is built from TRBV20-1 and TRBJ2-3; the match to TRBD2 covers 12 bases. J gave up 3 bases and V 2 bases, and 15 bases lay outside the gene matches. Germline loops: CDR1 DFQATT, CDR2 SNEGSKA (reference sequence). The CDR3 sequence is 19 residues long. CDR3 sequence reads: CSARRPSGGAWVNTDTQYF. The CDR3 DNA sequence: TGCAGTGCTAGACGTCCTAGCGGGGGGGCATGGGTGAATACAGATACGCAGTATTTT.

CDR3 DNA sequence: TGTGCCAGCAGCGAGGCGGACTCCCTGGGGGCAACTAATGAAAAACTGTTTTTT. Its translation: CASSEADSLGATNEKLFF. The gene calls are TRBV7-9 and TRBJ1-4, with D perhaps TRBD1 (5 bases). This CDR3 region has 18 residues. V lost 5 bases to trimming and J lost 0 bases, with 19 bases between them. The V gene's germline CDR1 is SEHNR and CDR2 FQNEAQ (reference sequence).

The rearrangement uses TRBV3-1 and TRBJ2-1, with 7 bases matching TRBD1. The CDR3 totals 15 residues. Germline values: CDR1 LGHDT, CDR2 YNNKEL (reference sequence). Germline trimming cut 7 bases from V and 1 base from J; bases unmatched to any gene: 7. CDR3 DNA: TGTGCCAGCAACCTTTGGACAGGATCCTACAATGAGCAGTTCTTC. It encodes CASNLWTGSYNEQFF.

This clonotype came up many times. The chain is built from TRBV20-1 and TRBJ2-1, with TRBD2 as a possible D gene (7 bases). V lost 2 bases and J lost 4, with 21 bases in between. The CDR3 has 17 amino acids. The germline V gene encodes CDR1 DFQATT and CDR2 SNEGSKA (reference sequence). This chain's CDR3 is CSARPPDGRGQYNEQFF. Written as DNA, the CDR3 is TGCAGTGCTAGACCTCCGGATGGGCGGGGGCAATACAATGAGCAGTTCTTC.

This clonotype was picked up a small number of times. The chain couples TRBV9 to TRBJ1-1; the D gene is possibly TRBD1 (6 bases). Per germline, CDR1 SGDLS and CDR2 YYNGEE. The CDR3 sequence is 15 residues long. Trimming pared 4 bases from V and 1 base from J, leaving 14 bases between. CDR3 residues: CASSIVRGKNTEAFF. The CDR3 nucleotides read TGTGCCAGCAGCATAGTTAGGGGGAAGAACACTGAAGCTTTCTTT.

The rearrangement links TRBV7-9 to TRBJ2-1; 12 positions match TRBD2. The CDR3 covers 17 residues. Germline CDR1 reads SEHNR; CDR2 reads FQNEAQ (reference sequence). With V trimmed by 4 bases and J by 6 bases, 10 bases remained unmatched. CDR3 protein: CASSSTLAGGVGNEQFF. CDR3 coding DNA: TGTGCCAGCAGCTCGACCCTAGCGGGGGGGGTAGGCAATGAGCAGTTCTTC.

The chain combines TRBV9 with TRBJ1-5; D is perhaps TRBD1 (6 bases). Germline values: CDR1 SGDLS, CDR2 YYNGEE. Trimming cost V 0 bases and J 3 bases, with 16 bases left between them. The CDR3 spans 17 residues. The CDR3 loop is CASSVGGGQHANQPQHF. CDR3 in DNA: TGTGCCAGCAGCGTAGGGGGGGGACAACATGCCAATCAGCCCCAGCATTTT.

The V and J genes are TRBV7-2 and TRBJ2-3; D gene ambiguous. From germline, CDR1 is SGHTA and CDR2 FQGNSA. The V gene lost 0 bases and the J gene lost 0 bases, with 13 bases spanning the gap. This CDR3 has 17 residues. CDR3 in amino acids: CASSLAQVRPSTDTQYF. CDR3 nucleotide sequence: TGTGCCAGCAGCTTAGCGCAGGTCAGGCCTAGCACAGATACGCAGTATTTT.

The chain has TRBV7-6 and TRBJ1-6; 7 nucleotides agree with TRBD1. Germline trimming cut 5 bases from V and 4 bases from J; bases unmatched to any gene: 17. The CDR3 totals 19 residues. CDR1 SGHVS and CDR2 FNYEAQ come from the germline V gene. The CDR3 reads CASSTGTVDRASYNSPLHF. The CDR3 DNA reads as TGTGCCAGCAGCACGGGGACAGTCGACCGGGCGTCTTATAATTCACCCCTCCACTTT.

This clonotype was found many times. The rearrangement uses TRBV7-2 and TRBJ1-2; D ambiguous. This CDR3 is built from 13 residues. CDR1 and CDR2 (germline): SGHTA, FQGNSA. The V and J ends lost 5 bases and 2 bases respectively, with 9 bases between them. This chain's CDR3 is CASSPGRNYGYTF. Written as DNA, the CDR3 is TGTGCCAGCAGCCCCGGACGGAACTATGGCTACACCTTC.

This chain joins TRBV27 and TRBJ2-2, with TRBD2 identical over 10 bases. V gave up 7 bases and J gave up 4 bases; unmatched junction bases: 6. Germline V gives CDR1 MNHEY, CDR2 SMNVEV (reference sequence). CDR3 length equals 15 residues. The chain's CDR3 is CASKTSGGGTGELFF. DNA of the CDR3: TGTGCCAGCAAGACGAGCGGGGGGGGCACCGGGGAGCTGTTTTTT.

This chain joins TRBV12-3 or TRBV12-4 and TRBJ2-5, with a possible D match to TRBD1 (6 bases). Trimming left V 0 bases short and J 5 bases short, with 10 bases between. The CDR3 has 14 amino acids. The CDR3 DNA is TGTGCCAGCAGTTTAGCAACAGGGTTGGAGACCCAGTACTTC. Protein: CASSLATGLETQYF.

The count of this clonotype is one. The chain joins TRBV27 to TRBJ1-2; maybe TRBD1 (6 bases). Trimming took off 2 bases at V and 8 bases at J, with 15 bases between the two ends. CDR3 length: 14 residues. Germline CDR1 and CDR2: MNHEY and SMNVEV (reference sequence). The CDR3: CASSLTAGGGGYTF. The CDR3 nucleotides read TGTGCCAGCAGTTTAACGGCTGGGGGCGGCGGCTACACCTTC.

The table lists this clonotype with a few counts. The chain is built from TRBV6-2 or TRBV6-3 and TRBJ1-1; D not certain. Trimming removed 0 bases at V and 5 bases at J, with 4 bases between. CDR1 MNHEY and CDR2 SVGEGT come from the germline V gene. CDR3 size: 12 residues. The CDR3 region has the DNA TGTGCCAGCAGTTACTCGTTAACTGAAGCTTTCTTT. This encodes CASSYSLTEAFF.

The gene calls are TRBV27 and TRBJ2-7, with D possibly being TRBD2 (7 bases). Germline values: CDR1 MNHEY, CDR2 SMNVEV (reference sequence). This CDR3 spans 14 amino acids. The germline V and J ends were trimmed by 6 bases and 0 bases, with 12 bases remaining between them. The CDR3 sequence: CASRWGGASYEQYF. In DNA form, the CDR3 reads TGTGCCAGCAGGTGGGGGGGGGCCTCCTACGAGCAGTACTTC.

V and J are TRBV7-9 and TRBJ1-3, with a tentative D call TRBD1 (5 bases). The CDR3 totals 19 residues. Trimming left V 5 bases short and J 0 bases short, with 23 bases between. Germline CDR1 is SEHNR and CDR2 is FQNEAQ (reference sequence). The CDR3 DNA reads TGTGCCAGCAGCCCCTTACCCTACAGGAGAGTGAGCTCTGGAAACACCATATATTTT. As protein: CASSPLPYRRVSSGNTIYF.

This chain links TRBV7-9 with TRBJ1-1; possible D gene TRBD1, 6 bases. From germline, CDR1 is SEHNR and CDR2 FQNEAQ (reference sequence). V gave up 5 bases and J gave up 1 base, with 17 bases separating them. This CDR3 comprises 16 residues. The DNA for the CDR3 is TGTGCCAGCAGCGAGGTCGGGGGCAGGGGGAACACTGAAGCTTTCTTT. It translates to CASSEVGGRGNTEAFF.

Ten or more counts support this clonotype. The chain recombines TRBV7-2 with TRBJ2-5; 9 positions match TRBD1. The CDR3 is 15 residues long. V was pared by 5 bases and J by 7 bases, with 11 bases of the junction left unmatched. Germline CDR1 is SGHTA and CDR2 is FQGNSA. Here the CDR3 reads CASSPLLGGQGTQYF. As DNA, the CDR3 is TGTGCCAGCAGCCCCCTATTAGGGGGACAGGGGACCCAGTACTTC.

This clonotype has more than one count but fewer than ten. The V gene is TRBV6-5, the J gene TRBJ1-2; a possible D gene is TRBD1 (6 bases). CDR3 length: 15 amino acids. V lost 4 bases and J lost 7, with 19 bases in between. Germline CDR1 reads MNHEY; CDR2 reads SVGAGI. CDR3 protein: CASSLLRQVPTGYTF. The CDR3 DNA reads TGTGCCAGCAGTTTACTCCGACAGGTCCCCACTGGCTACACCTTC.

The chain carries TRBV28 and TRBJ2-7; D gene unclear. Trimming shortened V by 6 bases and J by 3 bases, and 9 bases separated the two germline ends. Germline lookup yields CDR1 MDHEN and CDR2 SYDVKM. The CDR3 consists of 12 residues. Here the CDR3 reads CASSREYYEQYV. DNA of the CDR3: TGTGCCAGCAGCCGCGAATACTACGAGCAGTACGTC.

This chain joins TRBV20-1 and TRBJ2-5, with D unclear. CDR1 DFQATT and CDR2 SNEGSKA come from the germline V gene (reference sequence). The ends were cut back, 5 bases at V and 4 bases at J, with 5 bases in the middle. The CDR3 length is 10 residues. The CDR3 DNA follows: TGCAGTGCTGGTCTAGAGACCCAGTACTTC. Residues: CSAGLETQYF.

This clonotype has more than one count but fewer than ten. The chain is built from TRBV7-6 and TRBJ2-5; possible D gene TRBD2, 5 bases. Germline loops: CDR1 SGHVS, CDR2 FNYEAQ. This CDR3 contains 12 residues. V gave up 2 bases and J gave up 7 bases, with 8 bases separating them. In DNA form, the CDR3 reads TGTGCCAGCAGCTTATTAGGAGGGACCCAGTACTTC. This encodes CASSLLGGTQYF.

The rearrangement links TRBV28 to TRBJ2-1; 7 nucleotides match TRBD1. Unmatched junction bases numbered 16, after V lost 5 bases and J lost 0 bases. Per the germline V gene, CDR1 is MDHEN and CDR2 is SYDVKM. The CDR3 extends over 19 amino acids. The CDR3, as DNA: TGTGCCAGCAGTCGGGTTGACAGGGAATATGGGAGCTCCTACAATGAGCAGTTCTTC. Amino acid sequence: CASSRVDREYGSSYNEQFF. Full variable domain (outside the CDR3, taken from reference TRBV28 and TRBJ2-1): DVKVTQSSRYLVKRTGEKVFLECVQDMDHENMFWYRQDPGLGLRLIYFSYDVKMKEKGDIPEGYSVSREKKERFSLILESASTNQTSMYLCASSRVDREYGSSYNEQFFGPGTRLTVL.

At least ten counts were recorded for this clonotype. The chain carries TRBV7-2 and TRBJ1-1; D is possibly TRBD1 (6 bases). The CDR3 loop spans 16 amino acids. V was trimmed by 5 bases and J by 0 bases, leaving 16 bases between them. Looked up from germline, CDR1 is SGHTA and CDR2 is FQGNSA. The CDR3 reads CASSPNPGHLNTEAFF. The DNA of the CDR3 is TGTGCCAGCAGCCCAAACCCGGGACACCTGAACACTGAAGCTTTCTTT.